These 17 T cell receptor beta chains came from one sample sequenced in a study of shared clonotypes between healthy human individuals. This table comes from immunoSEQ multiplex PCR, and its TCRdb copy is limited to in-frame clones, with some not included. The data show tens of thousands of clones, with around 57% seen just once and roughly 56% held by the top ten. Sequencing was done on a sample of memory CD8+ T cells sorted from blood. Specified subset: CD45RO+ cells pooled with CCR7-negative TemRA cells. These receptors were obtained from a man aged 25-45 years in good health.

This chain uses TRBV6-1 with TRBJ1-2; TRBD1 agrees at 9 bases. CDR3 length: 13 residues. The germline V gene encodes CDR1 MNHNS and CDR2 SASEGT. The trim removed 4 bases at V and 8 bases at J, leaving 5 bases unmatched. The CDR3 spells CASSAGTGLGYTF. CDR3 in DNA: TGTGCCAGCAGTGCTGGGACAGGGTTGGGCTACACCTTC.

This clone has a single count. This rearrangement joins TRBV2 to TRBJ1-1, with D possibly TRBD1 on 6 matching bases. The CDR3 extends over 14 amino acids. The germline V gene has CDR1 SNHLY and CDR2 FYNNEI. Trimming cost V 0 bases and J 5 bases, with 10 bases left between them. The CDR3 nucleotides are TGTGCCAGCAGTGAAGCCGTAGGGGGGACTGAAGCTTTCTTT. Its protein product is CASSEAVGGTEAFF.

This clone was detected many times. The chain combines TRBV6-6 with TRBJ2-7; 9 bases are a match to TRBD1. V lost 0 bases to trimming and J lost 3 bases; unmatched junction nucleotides: 0. This CDR3 region has 14 residues. In germline, CDR1 is MNHNY, CDR2 SVGAGI (reference sequence). CDR3 in DNA: TGTGCCAGCAGTTACTCGACAGGGGGCTACGAGCAGTACTTC. It codes for CASSYSTGGYEQYF.

The V and J genes are TRBV25-1 and TRBJ2-1, with TRBD1 as a possible D gene (6 bases). V dropped 1 base and J dropped 8 bases, with 12 bases sitting between them. Per the germline V gene, CDR1 is MGHDK and CDR2 is SYGVNS. The CDR3 consists of 14 residues. CDR3 in amino acids: CASSESGRGDEQFF. The CDR3 nucleotides read TGTGCCAGCAGTGAATCCGGCAGGGGTGATGAGCAGTTCTTC.

Notes on this clone: One end of the junction varies from germline; a read error may be responsible. The rearrangement uses TRBV7-2 and TRBJ2-1; weak D call: TRBD2 (5 bases). Looked up from germline, CDR1 is SGHTA and CDR2 is FQGNSA. The CDR3 has 16 amino acids. For the CDR3, the DNA is TGCGCCAGCAGCCAAGGTGTAAGCGGTTCCTACAATGAGCAGTTCTTC. This translates into CASSQGVSGSYNEQFF.

The V gene is TRBV12-1, the J gene TRBJ2-7; the table's D call of TRBD2 was not tested on the DNA. TRBV12-1 is a pseudogene locus. The CDR3 loop spans 19 amino acids. CDR3 in DNA: TGTGCCAGCAGCTTTTACCATTGGGGGACTAGCGGCTTCTCCTACGAGCAGTACTTC. Encoded protein: CASSFYHWGTSGFSYEQYF.

The chain links TRBV10-1 to TRBJ2-7; 8 bases match TRBD2. Germline V gene data show CDR1 as WNHNN and CDR2 as SYGVQD (reference sequence). This CDR3 is 16 amino acids long. Trimming at V came to 1 base and at J to 0 bases, leaving 5 bases not matched to a gene. CDR3 bases: TGCGCCAGCAGTGAGTATGATAGCGGGAACTCCTACGAGCAGTACTTC. This codes for CASSEYDSGNSYEQYF.

This chain connects TRBV4-1 to TRBJ2-1; weak D call: TRBD1 (5 bases). The CDR3 runs 12 residues. Germline CDR1 is MGHRA and CDR2 is YSYEKL. The V end was cut by 4 bases, the J end by 10 bases, with 11 bases between. The CDR3 reads CASSRGLREQFF. The CDR3 DNA follows: TGCGCCAGCAGCCGGGGCCTCAGGGAGCAGTTCTTC.

This clone is a singleton in its sample. This CDR3 is CASSPDRGKLRDTDTQYF. CDR3 coding DNA: TGTGCCAGCAGCCCCGACAGGGGGAAACTTCGAGACACAGATACGCAGTATTTT. The chain is built from TRBV5-6 and TRBJ2-3; 9 bases agree with TRBD1. Germline CDR1 reads SGHDT; CDR2 reads YYEEEE. Germline trimming cut 4 bases from V and 2 bases from J; bases unmatched to any gene: 14. This CDR3 region has 18 residues.

The gene calls are TRBV4-1 and TRBJ1-1; the D gene is possibly TRBD1 (5 bases). V was trimmed by 4 bases and J by 4 bases, leaving 13 bases between them. Germline assignment: CDR1 MGHRA and CDR2 YSYEKL. The CDR3 has 14 residues. The CDR3 nucleotides read TGCGCCAGCAGCCTCAACCTGGGGCTCACTGAAGCTTTCTTT. It translates to CASSLNLGLTEAFF.

This chain links TRBV28 with TRBJ2-1; D is unclear. The CDR3 loop spans 13 amino acids. The germline gives CDR1 MDHEN, CDR2 SYDVKM. V lost 3 bases, J lost 8 bases, and 11 bases lay in between. The CDR3, as DNA: TGTGCCAGCAGTTTCCCCGGGTGGGATGAGCAGTTCTTC. Encoded protein: CASSFPGWDEQFF.

CDR3 coding DNA: TGTGCCAGAAGCTTGGTGGGCTACCTCAACGAGCAGTACTTC. Translation gives CARSLVGYLNEQYF. This sequence joins TRBV5-3 and TRBJ2-7; D not resolved. TRBV5-3 is reported as an ORF; its role is uncertain. This CDR3 is built from 14 residues. Trimming took off 0 bases at V and 5 bases at J, with 12 bases between the two ends.

About this clone: This is likely an artifact of a read error, given a far larger clone one base away. The V call is TRBV28, the J call TRBJ2-7, with D perhaps TRBD1 (5 bases). The CDR3 totals 18 residues. Per the germline V gene, CDR1 is MDHEN and CDR2 is SYDVKM. The CDR3 sequence is CTSSSALTQAPLTYEQYF. Here the CDR3 DNA reads TGTACCAGCAGTTCTGCCCTCACACAGGCGCCACTCACCTACGAGCAGTACTTC.

This chain links TRBV19 with TRBJ2-5, with D maybe TRBD1 (6 bases). Germline CDR1 and CDR2: LNHDA and SQIVND (reference sequence). V gave up 3 bases and J gave up 0 bases, with 8 bases separating them. This CDR3 contains 14 residues. The CDR3 reads CASSMGDNQETQYF. CDR3 sequence (DNA): TGTGCCAGTAGTATGGGGGACAACCAAGAGACCCAGTACTTC.

This clone was recorded only once. CDR3 sequence (DNA): TGTGCCAGCAGCTTCCCGGGACAGGGGGCCGATTTTGAGACCCAGTACTTC. The encoded protein is CASSFPGQGADFETQYF. V gene TRBV7-6 combines with J gene TRBJ2-5; TRBD1 matches 12 bases. The V and J ends lost 3 bases and 5 bases, in that order; junction bases with no gene match: 10. Looked up from germline, CDR1 is SGHVS and CDR2 is FNYEAQ. The CDR3 spans 17 residues.

The chain couples TRBV28 to TRBJ2-2; 9 bases fit TRBD1. V trimming: 5 bases; J trimming: 6 bases; junction bases outside the gene matches: 7. This CDR3 has 15 amino acids. Per germline, CDR1 MDHEN and CDR2 SYDVKM. CDR3 nucleotide sequence: TGTGCCAGCAGTGGACAGGGGAGGTCCGCCGGGGAGCTGTTTTTT. Translated: CASSGQGRSAGELFF.

The V call is TRBV7-2, the J call TRBJ1-5, with a possible D match to TRBD1 (6 bases). The CDR3 extends over 15 amino acids. V was clipped by 5 bases and J by 1 base, with 12 bases between them. The germline gives CDR1 SGHTA, CDR2 FQGNSA. Here the CDR3 DNA reads TGTGCCAGCAGCATTAGGGGGGGGAGCAATCAGCCCCAGCATTTT. Protein sequence: CASSIRGGSNQPQHF.